This TCR beta chain was sequenced for a study of OX40 agonist ivuxolimab in advanced cancers. Study-wide results and limits: The study found among the lowest clonal expansion in partial responders at 0.1-3.0 mg/kg. The study observed clonal expansion of CD4+ and CD8+ blood T cells by week 6 at 0.1 to 3.0 mg/kg. Fewer expanded clones were found on average in CD4+ than in CD8+ T cells.

TCRdb's copy holds only in-frame clones and misses some; the assay was immunoSEQ multiplex PCR. Here the sample spans around 97,000 clones, approximately 87% being singletons. Autoimmune disease history or systemic immunosuppression disqualified patients. Trimming took 4 bases from V and 6 from J; bases not matched to a gene: 9. The germline V gene has CDR1 MGHRA and CDR2 YSYEKL. The CDR3 loop spans 15 amino acids. This clone was found once. Its antigen remains unknown. Sequenced here: CD4+ or CD8+ T cells sorted from blood, sampled in a trial of the OX40 agonist ivuxolimab. This receptor was identified in an adult with an advanced solid tumor such as melanoma, head and neck, liver or kidney cancer. This chain joins TRBV4-1 and TRBJ2-7, with 10 bases lining up with TRBD1. CDR3 loop: CASSPTGQGLSEQYF. The CDR3 DNA follows: TGCGCCAGCAGCCCGACGGGACAGGGGCTCTCCGAGCAGTACTTC.